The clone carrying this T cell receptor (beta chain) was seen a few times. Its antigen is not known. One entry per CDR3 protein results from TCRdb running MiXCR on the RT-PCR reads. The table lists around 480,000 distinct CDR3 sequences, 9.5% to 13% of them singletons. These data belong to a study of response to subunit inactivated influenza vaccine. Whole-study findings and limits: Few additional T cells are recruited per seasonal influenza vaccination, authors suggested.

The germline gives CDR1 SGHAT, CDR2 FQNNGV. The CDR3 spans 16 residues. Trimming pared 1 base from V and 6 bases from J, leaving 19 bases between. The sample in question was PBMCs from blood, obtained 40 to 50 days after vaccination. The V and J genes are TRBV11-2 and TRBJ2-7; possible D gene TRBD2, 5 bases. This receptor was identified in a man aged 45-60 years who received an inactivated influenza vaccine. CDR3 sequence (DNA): TGTGCCAGCAGCTTAGCAGGTGGACGGGATCCCGGCGAGCAGTACTTC. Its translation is CASSLAGGRDPGEQYF.